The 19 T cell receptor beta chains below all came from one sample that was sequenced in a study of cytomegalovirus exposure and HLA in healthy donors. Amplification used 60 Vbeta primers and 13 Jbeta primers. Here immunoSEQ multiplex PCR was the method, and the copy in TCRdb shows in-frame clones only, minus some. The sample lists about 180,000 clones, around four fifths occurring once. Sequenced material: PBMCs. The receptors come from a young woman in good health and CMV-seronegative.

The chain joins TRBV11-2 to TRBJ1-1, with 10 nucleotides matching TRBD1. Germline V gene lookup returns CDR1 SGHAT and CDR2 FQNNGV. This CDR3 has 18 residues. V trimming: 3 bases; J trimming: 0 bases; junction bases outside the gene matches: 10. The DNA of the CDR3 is TGTGCCAGCAGCTTCAGATGGACAGGGGGTCCGATGAACACTGAAGCTTTCTTT. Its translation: CASSFRWTGGPMNTEAFF.

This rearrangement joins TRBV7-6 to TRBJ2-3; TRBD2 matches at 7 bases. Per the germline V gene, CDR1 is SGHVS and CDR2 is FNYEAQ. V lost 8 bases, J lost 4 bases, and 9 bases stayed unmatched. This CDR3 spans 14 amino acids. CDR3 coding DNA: TGTGCCAGCGCTCTAATGGGGGGGGCAGATACGCAGTATTTT. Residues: CASALMGGADTQYF.

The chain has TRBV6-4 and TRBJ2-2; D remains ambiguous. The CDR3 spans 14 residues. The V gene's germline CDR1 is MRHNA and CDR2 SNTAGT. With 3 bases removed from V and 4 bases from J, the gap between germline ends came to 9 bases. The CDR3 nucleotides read TGTGCCAGCAGTGAAGTAGAAACCACCGGGGAGCTGTTTTTT. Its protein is CASSEVETTGELFF.

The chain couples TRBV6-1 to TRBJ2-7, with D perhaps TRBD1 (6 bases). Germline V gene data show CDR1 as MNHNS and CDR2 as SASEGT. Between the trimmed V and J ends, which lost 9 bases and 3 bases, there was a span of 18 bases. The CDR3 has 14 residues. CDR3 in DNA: TGTGCCAGTCAGGGGCAGGGTGCAAACTACGAGCAGTACTTC. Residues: CASQGQGANYEQYF.

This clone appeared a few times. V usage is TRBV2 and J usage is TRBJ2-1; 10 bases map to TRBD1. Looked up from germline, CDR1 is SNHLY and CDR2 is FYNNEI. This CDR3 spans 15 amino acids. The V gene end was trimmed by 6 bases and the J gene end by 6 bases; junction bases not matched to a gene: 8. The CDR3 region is CASSLGQGRANEQFF. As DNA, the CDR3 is TGTGCCAGCAGCCTGGGACAGGGGAGGGCCAATGAGCAGTTCTTC.

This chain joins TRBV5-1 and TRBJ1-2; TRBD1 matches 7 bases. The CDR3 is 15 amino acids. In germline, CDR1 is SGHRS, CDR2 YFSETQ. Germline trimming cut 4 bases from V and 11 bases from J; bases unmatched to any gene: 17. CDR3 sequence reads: CASSILASKGASYTF. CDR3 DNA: TGCGCCAGCAGCATATTGGCGAGCAAGGGGGCGAGTTACACCTTC.

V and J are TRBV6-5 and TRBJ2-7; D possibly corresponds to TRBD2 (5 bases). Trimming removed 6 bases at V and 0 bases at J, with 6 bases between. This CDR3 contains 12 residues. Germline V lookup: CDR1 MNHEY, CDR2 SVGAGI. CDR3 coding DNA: TGTGCCAGCAGGGGGAGCTCCTACGAGCAGTACTTC. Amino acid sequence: CASRGSSYEQYF.

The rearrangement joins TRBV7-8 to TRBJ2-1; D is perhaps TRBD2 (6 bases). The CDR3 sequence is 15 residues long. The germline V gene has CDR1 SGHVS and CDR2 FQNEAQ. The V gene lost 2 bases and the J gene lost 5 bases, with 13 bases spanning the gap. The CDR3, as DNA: TGTGCCAGCAGCTTATATCGGGGGAGACACAATGAGCAGTTCTTC. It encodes CASSLYRGRHNEQFF.

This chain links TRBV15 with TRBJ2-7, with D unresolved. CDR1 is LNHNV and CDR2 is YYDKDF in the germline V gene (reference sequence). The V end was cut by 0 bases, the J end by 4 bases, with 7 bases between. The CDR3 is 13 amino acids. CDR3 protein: CATSRDNSYEQYF. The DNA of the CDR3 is TGTGCCACCAGCAGAGATAACAGTTACGAGCAGTACTTC.

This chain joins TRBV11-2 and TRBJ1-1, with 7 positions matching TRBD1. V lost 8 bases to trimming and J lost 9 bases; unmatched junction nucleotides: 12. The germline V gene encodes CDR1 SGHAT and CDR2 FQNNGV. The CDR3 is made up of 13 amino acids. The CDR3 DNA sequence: TGTGCCAGCCGTGAAGGGACAGCGTTTCAAGCTTTCTTT. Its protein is CASREGTAFQAFF. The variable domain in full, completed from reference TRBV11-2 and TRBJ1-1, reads EAGVAQSPRYKIIEKRQSVAFWCNPISGHATLYWYQQILGQGPKLLIQFQNNGVVDDSQLPKDRFSAERLKGVDSTLKIQPAKLEDSAVYLCASREGTAFQAFFGQGTRLTVV.

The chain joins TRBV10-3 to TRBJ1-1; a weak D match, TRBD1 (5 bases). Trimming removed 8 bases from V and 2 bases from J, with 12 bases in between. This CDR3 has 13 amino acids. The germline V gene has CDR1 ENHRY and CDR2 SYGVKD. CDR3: CAIGRGINTEAFF. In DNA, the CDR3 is TGTGCCATCGGACGGGGGATCAACACTGAAGCTTTCTTT.

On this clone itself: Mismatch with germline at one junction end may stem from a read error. As DNA, the CDR3 is TGTGCCAGCAGTTTATCAATCTACTCTGACAAGTCCTTC. It translates to CASSLSIYSDKSF. This chain uses TRBV27 with TRBJ1-2, with D unresolved. CDR3 size: 13 residues. Germline CDR1 and CDR2: MNHEY and SMNVEV (reference sequence).

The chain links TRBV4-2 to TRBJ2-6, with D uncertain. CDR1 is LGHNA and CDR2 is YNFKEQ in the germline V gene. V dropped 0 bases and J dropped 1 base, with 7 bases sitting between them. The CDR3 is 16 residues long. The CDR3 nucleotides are TGTGCCAGCAGCCAAGATCCGCGTTCTGGGGCCAACGTCCTGACTTTC. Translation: CASSQDPRSGANVLTF.

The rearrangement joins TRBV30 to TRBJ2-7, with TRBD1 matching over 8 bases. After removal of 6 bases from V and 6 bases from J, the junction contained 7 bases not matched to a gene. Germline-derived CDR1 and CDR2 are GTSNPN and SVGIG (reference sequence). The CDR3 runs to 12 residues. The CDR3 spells CACTTGVSEQYF. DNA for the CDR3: TGTGCCTGTACGACAGGGGTGTCCGAGCAGTACTTC.

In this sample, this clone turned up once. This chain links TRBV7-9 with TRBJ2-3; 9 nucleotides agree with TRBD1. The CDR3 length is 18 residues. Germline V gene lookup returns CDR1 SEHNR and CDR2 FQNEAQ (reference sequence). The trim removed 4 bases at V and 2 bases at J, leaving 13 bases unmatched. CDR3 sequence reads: CASSSPGQGLGVTDTQYF. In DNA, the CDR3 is TGTGCCAGCAGCTCCCCCGGACAGGGGCTTGGTGTCACAGATACGCAGTATTTT.

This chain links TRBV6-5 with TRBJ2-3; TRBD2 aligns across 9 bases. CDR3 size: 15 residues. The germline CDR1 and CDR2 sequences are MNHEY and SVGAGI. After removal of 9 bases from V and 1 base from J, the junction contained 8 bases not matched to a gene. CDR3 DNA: TGTGCCAGTCGGATAGCGGGGGCGGGCACAGATACGCAGTATTTT. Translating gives CASRIAGAGTDTQYF.

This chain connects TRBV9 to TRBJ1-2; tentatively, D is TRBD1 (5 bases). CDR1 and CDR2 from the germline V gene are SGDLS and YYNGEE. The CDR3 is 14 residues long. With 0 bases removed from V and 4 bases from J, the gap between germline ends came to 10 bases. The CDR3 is CASSVADRPYGYTF. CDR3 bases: TGTGCCAGCAGCGTAGCTGACAGACCCTATGGCTACACCTTC.

The CDR3 region is CASSSRSGGLGELFF. The CDR3 DNA reads as TGTGCCAGCAGCTCCCGATCAGGGGGCCTGGGGGAGCTGTTTTTT. The gene calls are TRBV6-5 and TRBJ2-2, with 8 bases lining up with TRBD1. CDR3 size: 15 residues. The J segment lost 8 bases and the V segment lost 6 bases, leaving 11 bases of the junction unmatched. CDR1 MNHEY and CDR2 SVGAGI come from the germline V gene.

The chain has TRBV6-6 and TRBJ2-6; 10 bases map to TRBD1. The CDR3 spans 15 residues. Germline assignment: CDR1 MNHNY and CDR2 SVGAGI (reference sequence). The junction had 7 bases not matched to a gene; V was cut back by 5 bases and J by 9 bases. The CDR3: CASSQDRGQVNVLTF. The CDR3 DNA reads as TGTGCCAGCAGTCAAGACAGGGGGCAGGTCAACGTCCTGACTTTC.